The source of this T cell receptor (beta chain) is a study of glioma-infiltrating T cells. TCR alpha and beta CDR3 regions were amplified from RNA using iRepertoire nested multiplex PCR. Each CDR3 protein gets one entry after TCRdb re-called the multiplex PCR reads with MiXCR. The sample records some 110,000 distinct CDR3 sequences, roughly 23% being singletons. This clonotype was counted many times. With 6 bases clipped from V and 2 bases from J, the junction kept 4 bases outside the gene matches. The CDR3 totals 14 residues. CDR1 and CDR2 from the germline V gene are SNHLY and FYNNEI. V and J are TRBV2 and TRBJ1-5; 7 bases fit TRBD1. This sequence originates from a human donor with low-grade glioma or glioblastoma, undergoing nonglioma brain surgery, or in good health (not recorded which). What was sequenced was glioma tissue, nonneoplastic brain tissue, or PBMCs (not recorded which). The CDR3 region has the DNA TGTGCCAGCAGGAACACAGGGGGCAATCAGCCCCAGCATTTT. Protein sequence: CASRNTGGNQPQHF.